One sample yielded the 20 T cell receptor beta chains listed below, sequenced in a study of preoperative IRX-2 immunotherapy in early breast cancer (dated by TCRdb to about 2019). To prepare the library, the immunoSEQ multiplex PCR assay was applied. Sourced from immuneACCESS, this table was stored by TCRdb with only in-frame sequences that have V and J called. A share of the clones is absent; for the studies checked, an unresolved V gene accounts for under half, and the remainder has no known explanation. The sample table shows around 88,000 clones, and roughly 85% are seen once. Of the sample, around 2.1% is held by the ten largest clones. The meaning of the sample's treatment or condition label: preoperative locoregional IRX-2 cytokine immunotherapy. The sample was tumor tissue, taken after IRX-2 immunotherapy. These receptors were obtained from a human donor with breast cancer.

Of note for this clone: One end of the junction does not line up with germline, which may come from a read error. The chain combines TRBV6-1 with TRBJ1-3, with 7 bases lining up with TRBD1. The germline V gene encodes CDR1 MNHNS and CDR2 SASEGT. The CDR3 loop spans 15 amino acids. The CDR3 DNA follows: TGTGCCATCAGTGAAGCCGGGACAGCAGGAAACACCATATATTTT. It is translated as CAISEAGTAGNTIYF.

The chain is built from TRBV28 and TRBJ1-4, with 7 bases identical to TRBD1. J gave up 8 bases and V 2 bases, and 5 bases lay outside the gene matches. CDR3 length equals 14 residues. CDR1 is MDHEN, CDR2 SYDVKM, per germline. The CDR3 DNA follows: TGTGCCAGCAGTTTAACAGGGGCCGGGGAAAAACTGTTTTTT. Its translation: CASSLTGAGEKLFF.

This clone was observed a single time. This chain uses TRBV7-1 with TRBJ2-3, with 8 bases fitting TRBD1. TRBV7-1 is given ORF status, its function remaining uncertain. There are 17 residues in the CDR3. The V gene end was trimmed by 4 bases and the J gene end by 2 bases; junction bases not matched to a gene: 11. The CDR3 DNA sequence: TGTGCCAGCAGCTTTTTAGACAGGGGATCGGTCACAGATACGCAGTATTTT. Protein sequence: CASSFLDRGSVTDTQYF.

The genes are TRBV10-1 and TRBJ2-3; 8 bases align to TRBD2. The CDR3 runs to 16 residues. Germline values: CDR1 WNHNN, CDR2 SYGVQD (reference sequence). V gave up 1 base and J gave up 5 bases; unmatched junction bases: 8. CDR3 bases: TGCGCCAGCAGTGAGTTCGGGACTAGTGTCGGAGATACGCAGTATTTT. Protein: CASSEFGTSVGDTQYF.

The chain recombines TRBV11-3 with TRBJ2-2; D is uncertain. V lost 2 bases to trimming and J lost 0 bases, with 10 bases between them. Germline CDR1 SGHNT, CDR2 YENEEA. CDR3 length: 16 amino acids. CDR3 in amino acids: CASSLFYSANTGELFF. As DNA, the CDR3 is TGTGCCAGCAGCTTATTCTACTCCGCGAACACCGGGGAGCTGTTTTTT.

This clone was seen a single time. The V call is TRBV10-2, the J call TRBJ1-1, with TRBD1 matching 10 bases. CDR1 and CDR2 (germline): WSHSY, SAAADI. The CDR3 covers 18 residues. V shed 5 bases and J 0 bases; nucleotides not matched to a gene: 12. CDR3 region: CASSHTGTGVIMNTEAFF. The CDR3 DNA reads as TGCGCCAGCAGTCACACCGGGACAGGGGTTATTATGAACACTGAAGCTTTCTTT.

This clone was counted a few times. The chain joins TRBV5-1 to TRBJ1-1; possibly TRBD1 for D (6 bases). V shed 3 bases and J shed 1 base, with 10 bases lying between them. Germline V CDR1 and CDR2: SGHRS, YFSETQ. The CDR3 runs to 14 residues. The CDR3 region is CASSSQGSNTEAFF. CDR3 in DNA: TGCGCCAGCAGCTCCCAGGGGTCGAACACTGAAGCTTTCTTT.

This rearrangement joins TRBV19 to TRBJ1-5; the match to TRBD1 covers 7 bases. CDR3 size: 16 residues. Germline CDR1 LNHDA, CDR2 SQIVND (reference sequence). The J segment lost 4 bases and the V segment lost 7 bases, leaving 13 bases of the junction unmatched. The CDR3 loop is CASTSIRTGSNQPQHF. The CDR3 DNA reads as TGTGCCAGTACCTCTATAAGGACAGGCTCTAATCAGCCCCAGCATTTT.

This clone has a single count. The chain is built from TRBV5-1 and TRBJ1-2, with unresolved D. The CDR3 runs to 14 residues. Germline V gene sequence: CDR1 SGHRS, CDR2 YFSETQ. V shed 3 bases and J shed 2 bases, with 11 bases lying between them. The CDR3 bases are TGCGCCAGCAGCTCCGGGCCAGAAAACTATGGCTACACCTTC. Protein: CASSSGPENYGYTF.

The chain joins TRBV10-2 to TRBJ2-3, with D perhaps given as TRBD1 or TRBD2 (5 bases each). The CDR3 extends over 15 amino acids. The V gene's germline CDR1 is WSHSY and CDR2 SAAADI. Trimming stripped 5 bases from V and 3 bases from J, with 15 bases between. The CDR3 DNA sequence: TGCGCCAGCAGTTCCGGGACCTCGAGGACAGATACGCAGTATTTT. Translated, it gives CASSSGTSRTDTQYF.

The V and J genes are TRBV18 and TRBJ2-1, with 8 nucleotides matching TRBD2. V shed 2 bases, J shed 8 bases, and the junction held 11 bases outside the gene matches. Germline CDR1 reads KGHSH; CDR2 reads LQKENI. This CDR3 has 16 amino acids. The CDR3 nucleotides are TGTGCCAGCTCACCAGGCCCGGGAGGGCCGGATGATGAGCAGTTCTTC. This codes for CASSPGPGGPDDEQFF.

In this sample, this clone turned up once. V and J are TRBV18 and TRBJ2-1; 10 bases align to TRBD2. CDR1 and CDR2 (germline): KGHSH, LQKENI. The V and J ends lost 3 bases and 7 bases, in that order; junction bases with no gene match: 3. The CDR3 consists of 14 residues. CDR3 sequence reads: CASSPVAGGNEQFF. In DNA, the CDR3 is TGTGCCAGCTCACCCGTAGCGGGAGGTAATGAGCAGTTCTTC.

The chain employs TRBV19 and TRBJ2-7; perhaps TRBD1 as D (5 bases). The CDR3 extends over 14 amino acids. CDR1 and CDR2 (germline): LNHDA, SQIVND (reference sequence). V was pared by 4 bases and J by 0 bases, with 10 bases between. The CDR3 protein is CASSNQGRSYEQYF. Here the CDR3 DNA reads TGTGCCAGTAGTAACCAGGGCCGCTCCTACGAGCAGTACTTC.

This clone has a single count. This chain joins TRBV7-7 and TRBJ2-1; TRBD2 aligns across 10 bases. The CDR3 is 16 residues long. Germline-derived CDR1 and CDR2 are SSHAT and FNYEAQ (reference sequence). V lost 3 bases and J lost 7; bases outside the gene matches: 9. In DNA, the CDR3 is TGTGCCAGCAGCTTGGCGTTAACTAGCGGGAAAAATGAGCAGTTCTTC. As protein: CASSLALTSGKNEQFF.

This chain connects TRBV15 to TRBJ1-5; weak D call: TRBD1 (6 bases). This CDR3 is 15 amino acids long. The V end lost 0 bases, the J end lost 4 bases, and 10 bases lay between the germline ends. Germline V CDR1 and CDR2: LNHNV, YYDKDF (reference sequence). The CDR3 DNA reads as TGTGCCACCAGCAGAGAAGGGGGAAGGAATCAGCCCCAGCATTTT. It specifies CATSREGGRNQPQHF.

The chain combines TRBV6-8 with TRBJ1-5; 7 bases map to TRBD1. After removal of 6 bases from V and 7 bases from J, the junction contained 6 bases not matched to a gene. Per the germline V gene, CDR1 is MNHGY and CDR2 is SAAAGT. CDR3 length equals 13 residues. The CDR3 DNA sequence: TGTGCCAGCAGAAGGGCAGGGGGACAGCCCCAGCATTTT. It yields the protein CASRRAGGQPQHF.

The CDR3 DNA is TGTGCCAGCATGGTACAGATGAACACTGAAGCTTTCTTT. Translated: CASMVQMNTEAFF. The chain joins TRBV6-8 to TRBJ1-1; no clear D gene. Germline CDR1 and CDR2: MNHGY and SAAAGT. The CDR3 is made up of 13 amino acids. The V end lost 7 bases, the J end lost 0 bases, and 9 bases lay between the germline ends.

There are a few counts of this clone. J is TRBJ2-7 and V is TRBV7-1; D unresolved. TRBV7-1 is recorded as an ORF, its role being uncertain. Trimming took off 5 bases at V and 2 bases at J, with 13 bases between the two ends. The CDR3 totals 14 residues. The CDR3 DNA follows: TGTGCCAGCAGCCCCCCATTAGCCCCCTACGAGCAGTACTTC. Translated: CASSPPLAPYEQYF.

The rearrangement links TRBV29-1 to TRBJ1-1; D unclear. With 3 bases removed from V and 4 bases from J, the gap between germline ends came to 24 bases. The length of the CDR3 is 17 residues. CDR1 is SQVTM, CDR2 ANQGSEA, per germline. For the CDR3, the DNA is TGCAGCGTTGAGGAGTGGAAAGACTATTGGAGGGCCACTGAAGCTTTCTTT. Translating gives CSVEEWKDYWRATEAFF.

The chain is built from TRBV19 and TRBJ2-1; 9 nucleotides align to TRBD2. Germline loops: CDR1 LNHDA, CDR2 SQIVND (reference sequence). The CDR3 consists of 15 residues. J gave up 8 bases and V 3 bases, and 8 bases lay outside the gene matches. The CDR3 loop reads CASSIFSGRPDEQFF. In nucleotides, the CDR3 is TGTGCCAGTAGTATTTTTAGCGGGAGACCCGATGAGCAGTTCTTC.